The 21 T cell receptor beta chains in this list originate from one sample, sequenced in a study of Ad26.COV2.S vaccination and SARS-CoV-2 variants. TCRdb keeps only in-frame clones here, not all; method: immunoSEQ multiplex PCR. The sample yields more than 300,000 clones, 86% seen once. Treatment described: approximately 18 received Ad26.COV2.S at low or high dose, single or two shots; 5 received placebo; per-sample allocation not given. Sampling was performed 63 days after the first vaccine or placebo injection. The source material was peripheral blood, sampled in a trial of Ad26.COV2.S vaccine versus placebo. These receptors were collected from a person aged 18 to 59 who received the Ad26.COV2.S COVID-19 vaccine or a placebo.

This clone was counted only a few times. The chain employs TRBV13 and TRBJ1-5; D not resolved. Germline loops: CDR1 PRHDT, CDR2 FYEKMQ (reference sequence). The CDR3 sequence is 13 residues long. The V end was cut by 6 bases, the J end by 5 bases, with 11 bases between. The chain's CDR3 is CASSPPRHQPQHF. CDR3 DNA sequence: TGTGCCAGCAGTCCCCCCAGGCATCAGCCCCAGCATTTT. The full variable domain, its missing parts supplied by reference TRBV13 and TRBJ1-5, is AAGVIQSPRHLIKEKRETATLKCYPIPRHDTVYWYQQGPGQDPQFLISFYEKMQSDKGSIPDRFSAQQFSDYHSELNMSSLELGDSALYFCASSPPRHQPQHFGDGTRLSIL.

The chain is built from TRBV7-9 and TRBJ1-4; no definite D call. The CDR3 loop spans 14 amino acids. Germline V lookup: CDR1 SEHNR, CDR2 FQNEAQ (reference sequence). Trimming stripped 1 base from V and 6 bases from J, with 9 bases between. The CDR3 region has the DNA TGTGCCAGCAGCTTAGACGGGCGGGATGAAAAACTGTTTTTT. Residues: CASSLDGRDEKLFF.

This chain uses TRBV18 with TRBJ2-1; D call uncertain. Trimming shortened V by 2 bases and J by 1 base, and 9 bases separated the two germline ends. CDR1 and CDR2 (germline): KGHSH, LQKENI. This CDR3 has 15 amino acids. The CDR3 protein is CASSPREGSYNEQFF. DNA for the CDR3: TGTGCCAGCTCACCAAGAGAAGGGTCCTACAATGAGCAGTTCTTC.

V gene TRBV18 combines with J gene TRBJ2-4; D unclear. V lost 2 bases and J lost 5, with 13 bases in between. The CDR3 runs 15 residues. From germline, CDR1 is KGHSH and CDR2 LQKENI. The CDR3 coding sequence is TGTGCCAGCTCACCAGCACCCTCACCGGAAAACATTCAGTACTTC. The encoded protein is CASSPAPSPENIQYF.

To note about this clone: This CDR3 is also generated by other DNA sequences in the sample. The chain joins TRBV5-1 to TRBJ1-1; D ambiguous. This CDR3 has 14 amino acids. V lost 0 bases and J 1 base, leaving 7 bases between the germline ends. Germline CDR1 is SGHRS and CDR2 is YFSETQ. CDR3 residues: CASSLEGTNTEAFF. The CDR3 nucleotides are TGCGCCAGCAGCTTGGAGGGAACGAACACTGAAGCTTTCTTT.

This chain uses TRBV7-2 with TRBJ2-1; 15 bases agree with TRBD2. Unmatched junction bases numbered 3, after V lost 4 bases and J lost 2 bases. The CDR3 is 17 amino acids. The germline V gene has CDR1 SGHTA and CDR2 FQGNSA. CDR3 residues: CASSYRTSGGAYNEQFF. As DNA, the CDR3 is TGTGCCAGCAGCTACCGGACTAGCGGGGGGGCCTACAATGAGCAGTTCTTC.

The genes are TRBV4-3 and TRBJ2-1; D might be TRBD2 (5 bases). Germline values: CDR1 LGHNA, CDR2 YSLEER. This CDR3 has 16 amino acids. The ends were cut back, 3 bases at V and 3 bases at J, with 15 bases in the middle. This CDR3 is CASSHGNWAGYNEQFF. Here the CDR3 DNA reads TGCGCCAGCAGCCACGGGAACTGGGCAGGCTACAATGAGCAGTTCTTC.

The chain carries TRBV5-1 and TRBJ2-1; D possibly matches TRBD1 or TRBD2 (5 bases each). Germline-derived CDR1 and CDR2 are SGHRS and YFSETQ. This CDR3 contains 15 residues. Trimming shortened V by 0 bases and J by 12 bases, and 19 bases separated the two germline ends. CDR3 coding DNA: TGCGCCAGCAGCTTGGGAGGGGATCTTGCCATAGGGCAGTTCTTC. Residues: CASSLGGDLAIGQFF.

The V and J genes are TRBV9 and TRBJ1-1, with TRBD1 as a possible D gene (5 bases). The CDR3 consists of 14 residues. CDR1 and CDR2 (germline): SGDLS, YYNGEE. Trimming took 0 bases from V and 6 from J, leaving 12 bases between them. The CDR3 DNA follows: TGTGCCAGCAGCGTAGAAGTTGCGGGGCCTGAAGCTTTCTTT. As protein: CASSVEVAGPEAFF. The variable domain in full, completed from reference TRBV9 and TRBJ1-1, reads DSGVTQTPKHLITATGQRVTLRCSPRSGDLSVYWYQQSLDQGLQFLIQYYNGEERAKGNILERFSAQQFPDLHSELNLSSLELGDSALYFCASSVEVAGPEAFFGQGTRLTVV.

The V gene is TRBV7-2, the J gene TRBJ1-5, with a weak D call TRBD1 (6 bases). This CDR3 has 15 residues. Germline V gives CDR1 SGHTA, CDR2 FQGNSA. V shed 1 base and J shed 3 bases, with 10 bases lying between them. This chain's CDR3 is CASSLEGGPNQPQHF. The DNA of the CDR3 is TGTGCCAGCAGCTTAGAAGGGGGGCCCAATCAGCCCCAGCATTTT.

The rearrangement uses TRBV20-1 and TRBJ2-7; D call uncertain. V dropped 4 bases and J dropped 4 bases, with 5 bases sitting between them. The CDR3 has 10 amino acids. The germline gives CDR1 DFQATT, CDR2 SNEGSKA (reference sequence). The CDR3 here is CSAIQYEQYF. The CDR3 DNA reads as TGCAGTGCTATTCAGTACGAGCAGTACTTC.

The chain couples TRBV5-1 to TRBJ1-2, with D perhaps TRBD1 (6 bases). This CDR3 has 14 amino acids. The V and J ends lost 3 bases and 8 bases respectively, with 17 bases between them. From germline, CDR1 is SGHRS and CDR2 YFSETQ. CDR3: CASSSILGHGGYTF. In DNA, the CDR3 is TGCGCCAGCAGCTCGATTCTGGGACATGGGGGCTACACCTTC.

The gene calls are TRBV5-4 and TRBJ1-2, with D unresolved. Germline-derived CDR1 and CDR2 are SGHNT and YYREEE (reference sequence). The CDR3 is made up of 15 amino acids. The germline V and J ends were trimmed by 6 bases and 5 bases, with 20 bases remaining between them. CDR3 coding DNA: TGTGCCAGCAAGACGGGCTTCACAAAGGATTATGGCTACACCTTC. Translating it yields CASKTGFTKDYGYTF.

This chain connects TRBV14 to TRBJ1-3; D possibly corresponds to TRBD1 (5 bases). CDR1 SGHDN and CDR2 FVKESK come from the germline V gene. V was cut by 4 bases and J by 3 bases, with 16 bases left in between. This CDR3 has 16 residues. The CDR3 DNA follows: TGTGCCAGCAGCCGGGGCGAGAAGTACCGTGGAAACACCATATATTTT. Amino acid sequence: CASSRGEKYRGNTIYF.

The rearrangement joins TRBV19 to TRBJ1-2; TRBD1 might be the D (6 bases). CDR1 LNHDA and CDR2 SQIVND come from the germline V gene (reference sequence). CDR3 size: 16 residues. V was cut by 3 bases and J by 6 bases, with 20 bases left in between. CDR3 nucleotide sequence: TGTGCCAGTAGTATTCTGGGGGCAGGGTATAAGAATGGCTACACCTTC. Residues: CASSILGAGYKNGYTF.

The chain combines TRBV30 with TRBJ2-7; 8 positions agree with TRBD1. Losses at the gene ends were 6 bases for V and 5 bases for J; bases not matched to a gene: 15. Per the germline V gene, CDR1 is GTSNPN and CDR2 is SVGIG (reference sequence). The CDR3 loop spans 15 amino acids. The CDR3 region has the DNA TGTGCCTGCCTGGAGGGTATGACAGGGGCGCACGAGCAGTACTTC. This codes for CACLEGMTGAHEQYF.

The gene calls are TRBV7-2 and TRBJ2-7; D gene uncertain. This CDR3 is 11 amino acids long. V was cut by 0 bases and J by 6 bases, with 3 bases left in between. The germline CDR1 and CDR2 sequences are SGHTA and FQGNSA. The CDR3 bases are TGTGCCAGCAGCTTAGCGGTCGAGCAGTACTTC. Translating it yields CASSLAVEQYF.

The chain couples TRBV2 to TRBJ2-3, with 9 bases lining up with TRBD2. Germline V gives CDR1 SNHLY, CDR2 FYNNEI. This CDR3 comprises 14 residues. Germline trimming cut 3 bases from V and 3 bases from J; bases unmatched to any gene: 1. CDR3 bases: TGTGCCAGCAGTGACCTAGCGGGGACAGATACGCAGTATTTT. Protein sequence: CASSDLAGTDTQYF.

The gene calls are TRBV5-5 and TRBJ2-5; D is possibly TRBD2 (5 bases). CDR3 length: 15 residues. The germline CDR1 and CDR2 sequences are SGHKS and YYEKEE (reference sequence). With 0 bases removed from V and 4 bases from J, the gap between germline ends came to 13 bases. The CDR3 DNA reads TGTGCCAGCAGCTTGGCCCCTAGAGAGGGAGAGACCCAGTACTTC. Translation: CASSLAPREGETQYF.

J is TRBJ2-1 and V is TRBV7-3; 7 bases fit TRBD2. The CDR3 extends over 15 amino acids. Germline assignment: CDR1 SGHTA and CDR2 FQGTGA. Trimming removed 0 bases from V and 3 bases from J; junction bases left unmatched: 2. CDR3 in amino acids: CASSLTSGYYNEQFF. The CDR3 DNA follows: TGTGCCAGCAGCTTAACTAGCGGGTACTACAATGAGCAGTTCTTC.

The rearrangement uses TRBV27 and TRBJ2-3; tentatively, D is TRBD2 (6 bases). Between the trimmed V and J ends, which lost 7 bases and 6 bases, there was a span of 20 bases. CDR3 size: 15 residues. Germline V gene lookup returns CDR1 MNHEY and CDR2 SMNVEV (reference sequence). This CDR3 reads CASTARGTPRDTQYF. The DNA of the CDR3 is TGTGCCAGCACCGCTCGGGGGACCCCCCGGGATACGCAGTATTTT.